A single sample gave rise to the 21 T cell receptor beta chains below, sequenced in a study of cytomegalovirus exposure and HLA in healthy donors. PCR primers comprised 60 Vbeta and 13 Jbeta primers. TCRdb's copy holds only in-frame clones and misses some; the assay was immunoSEQ multiplex PCR. The sample contains approximately 90,000 clones, over 65% of which appear only once. The sequencing sample was made of PBMCs. The receptors originated from a man between 40 and 49 years old in good health and CMV-seronegative.

The V and J genes are TRBV7-3 and TRBJ1-1, with unresolved D. The CDR3 has 13 residues. Germline assignment: CDR1 SGHTA and CDR2 FQGTGA. Trimming pared 2 bases from V and 0 bases from J, leaving 4 bases between. This chain's CDR3 is CASSLYLNTEAFF. CDR3 nucleotide sequence: TGTGCCAGCAGCTTATACTTGAACACTGAAGCTTTCTTT.

V usage is TRBV5-4 and J usage is TRBJ2-3; a possible D gene is TRBD1 (5 bases). Germline CDR1 SGHNT, CDR2 YYREEE (reference sequence). There are 14 residues in the CDR3. With 0 bases removed from V and 6 bases from J, the gap between germline ends came to 11 bases. This CDR3 reads CASSLAGLGDTQYF. The CDR3 region has the DNA TGTGCCAGCAGCTTGGCAGGGTTAGGGGATACGCAGTATTTT.

Only a few counts were recorded for this clone. The gene calls are TRBV28 and TRBJ2-5; TRBD1 agrees at 9 bases. The J call may not be correct, given that the DNA end is closer to TRBJ2-7. This CDR3 comprises 16 residues. The germline gives CDR1 MDHEN, CDR2 SYDVKM. The CDR3 DNA reads as TGTGCCAGCAGCCCTTCCGGGACAGGGAAAACCCACGAGCAGTACTTC. This gives the protein CASSPSGTGKTHEQYF.

The rearrangement joins TRBV27 to TRBJ2-5, with 7 bases that match TRBD1. Trimming removed 3 bases from V and 3 bases from J; junction bases left unmatched: 7. Germline values: CDR1 MNHEY, CDR2 SMNVEV (reference sequence). This CDR3 contains 15 residues. Written as DNA, the CDR3 is TGTGCCAGCAGTTTTTCCGCCGGGACAGAAGAGACCCAGTACTTC. Translating it yields CASSFSAGTEETQYF.

The chain joins TRBV11-2 to TRBJ2-3; TRBD2 aligns across 7 bases. V dropped 4 bases and J dropped 0; count of bases not matched to a gene: 4. The germline V gene encodes CDR1 SGHAT and CDR2 FQNNGV. The CDR3 totals 15 residues. The CDR3 DNA reads as TGTGCCAGCAGCTCCGCGGGGGACAGCACAGATACGCAGTATTTT. Translation: CASSSAGDSTDTQYF.

V usage is TRBV19 and J usage is TRBJ1-2; TRBD1 matches at 9 bases. Germline assignment: CDR1 LNHDA and CDR2 SQIVND (reference sequence). CDR3 length: 15 residues. Trimming removed 5 bases from V and 6 bases from J; junction bases left unmatched: 10. The DNA of the CDR3 is TGTGCCAGTAGTGTGAACTGGGACAGGGATAATGGCTACACCTTC. This sequence encodes CASSVNWDRDNGYTF.

Only one count was recorded for this clone. The chain uses TRBV7-2 and TRBJ1-5; no clear D. Looked up from germline, CDR1 is SGHTA and CDR2 is FQGNSA. This CDR3 has 11 amino acids. The V gene lost 5 bases and the J gene lost 4 bases, with 3 bases spanning the gap. The CDR3 sequence: CASSHNQPQHF. As DNA, the CDR3 is TGTGCCAGCAGCCATAATCAGCCCCAGCATTTT.

The chain couples TRBV12-5 to TRBJ1-1; D gene uncertain. Trimming took 2 bases from V and 1 from J, leaving 8 bases between them. The germline CDR1 and CDR2 sequences are LGHNT and FRNRAP. This CDR3 is 14 amino acids long. This chain's CDR3 is CASGLSEGNTEAFF. The CDR3 bases are TGTGCTAGTGGTTTGAGCGAGGGGAACACTGAAGCTTTCTTT.

This sequence joins TRBV27 and TRBJ2-7; 10 positions match TRBD2. V shed 6 bases and J 1 base; nucleotides not matched to a gene: 6. The CDR3 is 15 amino acids. Per the germline V gene, CDR1 is MNHEY and CDR2 is SMNVEV (reference sequence). CDR3 sequence reads: CASSLTSGKSYEQYF. CDR3 nucleotide sequence: TGTGCCAGCAGCTTAACTAGCGGGAAGTCCTACGAGCAGTACTTC.

The chain couples TRBV28 to TRBJ2-7, with TRBD1 as a possible D gene (6 bases). In germline, CDR1 is MDHEN, CDR2 SYDVKM. The CDR3 spans 15 residues. The germline V and J ends were trimmed by 5 bases and 0 bases, with 14 bases remaining between them. CDR3 region: CASSPGTLSSYEQYF. CDR3 sequence (DNA): TGTGCCAGCAGTCCCGGGACACTTAGCTCCTACGAGCAGTACTTC.

This sequence joins TRBV5-1 and TRBJ2-3, with D perhaps matching TRBD2 (6 bases). Trimming took off 0 bases at V and 2 bases at J, with 7 bases between the two ends. Germline CDR1 reads SGHRS; CDR2 reads YFSETQ. The CDR3 contains 14 residues. The CDR3: CASSLGGVTDTQYF. CDR3 sequence (DNA): TGCGCCAGCAGCTTGGGGGGGGTCACAGATACGCAGTATTTT.

The V gene is TRBV11-3, the J gene TRBJ1-1; TRBD1 matches 9 bases. CDR1 is SGHNT, CDR2 YENEEA, per germline. Trimming removed 5 bases from V and 7 bases from J; junction bases left unmatched: 8. CDR3 length equals 14 residues. CDR3 in DNA: TGTGCCAGCAGCCCCGGGACAGGGAAGGGTGAAGCTTTCTTT. Amino acid sequence: CASSPGTGKGEAFF.

This clone was observed a single time. The rearrangement links TRBV6-6 to TRBJ2-7; D call uncertain. Germline V gives CDR1 MNHNY, CDR2 SVGAGI (reference sequence). CDR3 length: 14 residues. Trimming left V 3 bases short and J 5 bases short, with 14 bases between. The CDR3 nucleotides are TGTGCCAGCAGTTATGGGCCAACGGTGGACGAGCAGTACTTC. Translating gives CASSYGPTVDEQYF.

The rearrangement links TRBV25-1 to TRBJ1-1; D is uncertain. V dropped 2 bases and J dropped 6 bases, with 13 bases sitting between them. Germline V gene data show CDR1 as MGHDK and CDR2 as SYGVNS. CDR3 length: 14 residues. The CDR3, as DNA: TGTGCCAGCAGTGAAAGGCCCGTAGCCGCTGAAGCTTTCTTT. Residues: CASSERPVAAEAFF. Supplemented by reference TRBV25-1 and TRBJ1-1, the full variable domain reads EADIYQTPRYLVIGTGKKITLECSQTMGHDKMYWYQQDPGMELHLIHYSYGVNSTEKGDLSSESTVSRIRTEHFPLTLESARPSHTSQYLCASSERPVAAEAFFGQGTRLTVV.

This clone was recorded once. The V call is TRBV29-1, the J call TRBJ2-1, with 7 positions matching TRBD1. This CDR3 has 14 amino acids. Trimming removed 4 bases from V and 0 bases from J; junction bases left unmatched: 3. Germline CDR1 is SQVTM and CDR2 is ANQGSEA. As DNA, the CDR3 is TGCAGCGTTGCACGACAGGGCTCCTACAATGAGCAGTTCTTC. Translating gives CSVARQGSYNEQFF.

This chain joins TRBV6-6 and TRBJ1-1, with D possibly matching TRBD1 (5 bases). CDR3 length: 14 amino acids. Germline CDR1 reads MNHNY; CDR2 reads SVGAGI (reference sequence). V dropped 2 bases and J dropped 8 bases, with 15 bases sitting between them. The CDR3 is CASSYRTPDREAFF. The CDR3 DNA sequence: TGTGCCAGCAGTTACAGGACACCGGACCGGGAAGCTTTCTTT.

The V and J genes are TRBV7-6 and TRBJ2-2; 7 bases match TRBD2. The junction had 5 bases not matched to a gene; V was cut back by 1 base and J by 3 bases. The CDR3 is made up of 16 amino acids. Germline CDR1 and CDR2: SGHVS and FNYEAQ. Here the CDR3 reads CASSLGSGMYTGELFF. CDR3 DNA: TGTGCCAGCAGCTTAGGAAGCGGGATGTACACCGGGGAGCTGTTTTTT.

CDR3 nucleotide sequence: TGTGCCAGCAGTTACTCCCCTAGCGGATACAATGAGCAGTTCTTC. As protein: CASSYSPSGYNEQFF. The gene calls are TRBV6-6 and TRBJ2-1; 7 bases fit TRBD2. CDR3 length: 15 residues. V gave up 0 bases and J gave up 4 bases; unmatched junction bases: 3. CDR1 and CDR2 from the germline V gene are MNHNY and SVGAGI (reference sequence).

This chain links TRBV7-9 with TRBJ2-6, with a weak D call TRBD2 (6 bases). V was shortened by 3 bases and J by 1 base, with 7 bases between the two germline ends. Germline CDR1 reads SEHNR; CDR2 reads FQNEAQ (reference sequence). This CDR3 has 15 amino acids. For the CDR3, the DNA is TGTGCCAGCAGCTTGGCGGGATCTGGGGCCAACGTCCTGACTTTC. Amino acids: CASSLAGSGANVLTF.

J is TRBJ2-5 and V is TRBV2, with 9 positions matching TRBD2. The V segment lost 10 bases and the J segment 2 bases; nucleotides outside the gene matches: 5. This CDR3 contains 13 residues. Germline lookup yields CDR1 SNHLY and CDR2 FYNNEI. In DNA, the CDR3 is TGTGCCATCACTAGCGGGTCTCAAGAGACCCAGTACTTC. It specifies CAITSGSQETQYF.

V is TRBV7-9 and J is TRBJ2-3; D is perhaps TRBD1 (6 bases). The germline gives CDR1 SEHNR, CDR2 FQNEAQ (reference sequence). This CDR3 has 14 amino acids. The V gene lost 2 bases and the J gene lost 3 bases, with 9 bases spanning the gap. In DNA, the CDR3 is TGTGCCAGCAGCTTAACTACAGGGACAGATACGCAGTATTTT. Translating it yields CASSLTTGTDTQYF.